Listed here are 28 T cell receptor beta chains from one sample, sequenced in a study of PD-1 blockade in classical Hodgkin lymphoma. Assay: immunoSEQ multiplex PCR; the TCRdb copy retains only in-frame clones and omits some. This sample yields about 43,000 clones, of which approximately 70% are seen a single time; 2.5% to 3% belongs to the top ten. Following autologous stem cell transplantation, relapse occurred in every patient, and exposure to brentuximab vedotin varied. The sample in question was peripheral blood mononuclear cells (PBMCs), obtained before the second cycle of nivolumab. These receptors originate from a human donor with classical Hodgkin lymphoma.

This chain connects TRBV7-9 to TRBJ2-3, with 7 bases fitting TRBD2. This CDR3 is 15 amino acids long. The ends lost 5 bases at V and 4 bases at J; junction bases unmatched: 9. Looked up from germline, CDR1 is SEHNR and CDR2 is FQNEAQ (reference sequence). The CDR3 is CASSPREQVADTQYF. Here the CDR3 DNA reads TGTGCCAGCAGCCCGCGGGAGCAGGTGGCAGATACGCAGTATTTT.

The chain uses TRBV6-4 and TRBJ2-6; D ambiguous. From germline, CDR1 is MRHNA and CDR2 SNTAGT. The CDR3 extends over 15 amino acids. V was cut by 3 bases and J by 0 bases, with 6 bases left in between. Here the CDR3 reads CASSETDSGANVLTF. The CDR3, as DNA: TGTGCCAGCAGTGAGACGGACTCTGGGGCCAACGTCCTGACTTTC.

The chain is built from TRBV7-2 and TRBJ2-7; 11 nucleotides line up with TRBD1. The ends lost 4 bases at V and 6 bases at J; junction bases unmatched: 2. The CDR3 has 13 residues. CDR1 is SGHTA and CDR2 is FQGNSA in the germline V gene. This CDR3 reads CASSSGTGGEQYF. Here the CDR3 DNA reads TGTGCCAGCAGCTCCGGGACAGGGGGCGAGCAGTACTTC.

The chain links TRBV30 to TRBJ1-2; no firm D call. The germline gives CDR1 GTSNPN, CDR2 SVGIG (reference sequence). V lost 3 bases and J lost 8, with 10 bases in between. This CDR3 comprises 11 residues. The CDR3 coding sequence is TGTGCCTGGAGATTGGGTGGCGGCTACACCTTC. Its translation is CAWRLGGGYTF.

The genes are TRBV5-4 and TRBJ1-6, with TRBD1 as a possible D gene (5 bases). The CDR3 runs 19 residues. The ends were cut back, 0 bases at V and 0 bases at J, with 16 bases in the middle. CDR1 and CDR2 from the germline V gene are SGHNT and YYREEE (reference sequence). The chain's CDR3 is CASSLEGKGLNSYNSPLHF. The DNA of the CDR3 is TGTGCCAGCAGCTTGGAGGGGAAGGGGTTGAACTCCTATAATTCACCCCTCCACTTT.

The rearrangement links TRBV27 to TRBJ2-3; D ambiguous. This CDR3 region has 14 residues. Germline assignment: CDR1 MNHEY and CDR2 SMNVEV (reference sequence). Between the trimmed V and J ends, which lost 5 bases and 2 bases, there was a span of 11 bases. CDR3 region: CASSPRLLTDTQYF. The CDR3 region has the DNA TGTGCCAGCAGTCCCCGCTTGCTCACAGATACGCAGTATTTT.

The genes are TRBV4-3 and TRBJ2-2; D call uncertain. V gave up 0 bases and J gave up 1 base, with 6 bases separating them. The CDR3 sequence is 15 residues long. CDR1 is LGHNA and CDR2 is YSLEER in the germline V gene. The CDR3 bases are TGCGCCAGCAGCCAAGATCGGCAGAACACCGGGGAGCTGTTTTTT. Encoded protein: CASSQDRQNTGELFF.

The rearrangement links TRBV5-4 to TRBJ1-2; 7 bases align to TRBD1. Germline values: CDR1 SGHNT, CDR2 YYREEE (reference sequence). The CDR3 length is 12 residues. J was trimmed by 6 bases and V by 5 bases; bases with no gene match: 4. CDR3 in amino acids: CASRTGLDGYTF. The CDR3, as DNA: TGTGCCAGCAGGACAGGGTTGGATGGCTACACCTTC.

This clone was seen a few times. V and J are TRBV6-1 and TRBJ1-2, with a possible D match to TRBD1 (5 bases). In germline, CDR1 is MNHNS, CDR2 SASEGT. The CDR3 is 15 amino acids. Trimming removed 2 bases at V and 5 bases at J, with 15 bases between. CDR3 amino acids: CASSERMGTGYGYTF. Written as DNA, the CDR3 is TGTGCCAGCAGTGAAAGGATGGGGACGGGGTATGGCTACACCTTC.

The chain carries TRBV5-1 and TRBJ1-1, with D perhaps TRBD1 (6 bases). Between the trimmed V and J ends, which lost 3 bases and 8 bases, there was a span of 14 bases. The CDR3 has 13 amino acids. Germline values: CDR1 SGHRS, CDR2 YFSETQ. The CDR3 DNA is TGCGCCAGCAGCTCGGGGGGAGACAGGGAAGCTTTCTTT. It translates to CASSSGGDREAFF. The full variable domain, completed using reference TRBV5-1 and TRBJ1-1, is KAGVTQTPRYLIKTRGQQVTLSCSPISGHRSVSWYQQTPGQGLQFLFEYFSETQRNKGNFPGRFSGRQFSNSRSEMNVSTLELGDSALYLCASSSGGDREAFFGQGTRLTVV.

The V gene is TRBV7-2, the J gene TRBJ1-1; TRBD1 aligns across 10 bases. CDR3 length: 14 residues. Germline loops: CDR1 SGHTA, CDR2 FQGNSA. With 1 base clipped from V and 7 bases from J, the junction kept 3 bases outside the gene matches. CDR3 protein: CASSLGQGAIEAFF. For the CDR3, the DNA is TGTGCCAGCAGCTTAGGACAGGGGGCGATTGAAGCTTTCTTT.

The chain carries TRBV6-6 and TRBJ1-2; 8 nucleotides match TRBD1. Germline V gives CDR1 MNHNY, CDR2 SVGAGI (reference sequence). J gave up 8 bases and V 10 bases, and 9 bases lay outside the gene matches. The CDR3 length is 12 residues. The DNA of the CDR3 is TGTGCCACCTTGACAGGGGCAGGAGGCTACACCTTC. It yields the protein CATLTGAGGYTF.

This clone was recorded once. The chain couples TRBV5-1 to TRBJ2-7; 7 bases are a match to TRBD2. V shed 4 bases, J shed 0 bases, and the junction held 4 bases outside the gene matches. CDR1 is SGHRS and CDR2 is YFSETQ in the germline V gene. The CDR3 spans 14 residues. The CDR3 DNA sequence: TGCGCCAGCAGCGCCGGGGGGAGCTCCTACGAGCAGTACTTC. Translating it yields CASSAGGSSYEQYF.

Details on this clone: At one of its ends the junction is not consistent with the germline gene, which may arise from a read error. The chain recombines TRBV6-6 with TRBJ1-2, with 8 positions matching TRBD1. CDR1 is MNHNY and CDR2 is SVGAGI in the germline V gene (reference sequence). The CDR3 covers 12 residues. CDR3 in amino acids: CASSYTSGQAPF. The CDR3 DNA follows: TGTGCCAGCAGTTACACCTCGGGACAGGCCCCTTTC.

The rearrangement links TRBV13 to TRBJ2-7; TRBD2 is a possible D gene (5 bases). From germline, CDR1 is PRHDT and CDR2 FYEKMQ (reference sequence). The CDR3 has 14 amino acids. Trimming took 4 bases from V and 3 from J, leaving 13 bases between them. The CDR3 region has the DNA TGTGCCAGCAGCTGGGGAGTTGTTGGCTACGAGCAGTACTTC. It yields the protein CASSWGVVGYEQYF.

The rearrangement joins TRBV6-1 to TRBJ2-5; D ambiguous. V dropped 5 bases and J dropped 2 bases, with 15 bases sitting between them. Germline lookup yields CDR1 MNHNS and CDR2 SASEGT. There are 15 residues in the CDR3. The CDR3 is CASSSPTVLQETQYF. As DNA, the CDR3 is TGTGCCAGCAGTTCCCCCACCGTACTACAAGAGACCCAGTACTTC.

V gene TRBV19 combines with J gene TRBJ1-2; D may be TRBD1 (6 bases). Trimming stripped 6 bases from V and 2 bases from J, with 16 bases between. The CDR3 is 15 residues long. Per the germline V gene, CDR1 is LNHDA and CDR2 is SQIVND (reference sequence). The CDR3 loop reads CASREQGLINYGYTF. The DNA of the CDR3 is TGTGCCAGTAGGGAACAGGGATTGATAAACTATGGCTACACCTTC.

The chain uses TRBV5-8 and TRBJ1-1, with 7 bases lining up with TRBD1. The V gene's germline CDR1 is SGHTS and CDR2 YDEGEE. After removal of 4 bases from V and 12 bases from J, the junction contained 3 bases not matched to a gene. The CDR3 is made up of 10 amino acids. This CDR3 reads CASSDRVPFF. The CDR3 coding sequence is TGTGCCAGCAGCGACAGGGTACCTTTCTTT.

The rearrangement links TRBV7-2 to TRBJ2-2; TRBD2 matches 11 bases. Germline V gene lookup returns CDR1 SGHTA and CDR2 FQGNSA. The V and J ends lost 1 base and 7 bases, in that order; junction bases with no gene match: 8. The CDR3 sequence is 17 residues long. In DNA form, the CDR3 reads TGTGCCAGCAGCTTAGGCAGTAGCGGGAGGGTCGTCGGGGAGCTGTTTTTT. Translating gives CASSLGSSGRVVGELFF.

CDR3: CASSSPAGQGWDGYTF. As DNA, the CDR3 is TGTGCCAGCAGCTCGCCCGCCGGACAGGGGTGGGATGGCTACACCTTC. V is TRBV7-6 and J is TRBJ1-2; 9 bases are a match to TRBD1. The CDR3 spans 16 residues. Germline V lookup: CDR1 SGHVS, CDR2 FNYEAQ. The V segment lost 4 bases and the J segment 6 bases; nucleotides outside the gene matches: 12.

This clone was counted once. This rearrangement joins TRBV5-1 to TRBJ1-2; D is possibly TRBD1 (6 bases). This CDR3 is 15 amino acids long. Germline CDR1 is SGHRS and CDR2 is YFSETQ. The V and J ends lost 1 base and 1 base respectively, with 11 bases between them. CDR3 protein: CASSLTLQGNYGYTF. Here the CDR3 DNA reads TGCGCCAGCAGCTTGACATTACAGGGTAACTATGGCTACACCTTC.

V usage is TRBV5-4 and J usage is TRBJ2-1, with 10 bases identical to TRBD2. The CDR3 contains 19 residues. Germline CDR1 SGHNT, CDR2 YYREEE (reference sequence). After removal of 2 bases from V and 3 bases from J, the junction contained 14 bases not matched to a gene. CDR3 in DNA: TGTGCCAGCAGCTTTATTTCTAGCGGGAGCCGGGGACTCTACAATGAGCAGTTCTTC. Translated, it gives CASSFISSGSRGLYNEQFF. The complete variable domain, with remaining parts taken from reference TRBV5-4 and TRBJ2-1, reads ETGVTQSPTHLIKTRGQQVTLRCSSQSGHNTVSWYQQALGQGPQFIFQYYREEENGRGNFPPRFSGLQFPNYSSELNVNALELDDSALYLCASSFISSGSRGLYNEQFFGPGTRLTVL.

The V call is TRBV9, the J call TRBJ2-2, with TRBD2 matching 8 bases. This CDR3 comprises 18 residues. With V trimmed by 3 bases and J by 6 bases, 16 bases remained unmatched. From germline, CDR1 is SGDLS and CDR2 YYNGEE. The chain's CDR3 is CASSGTWTSSGVSGELFF. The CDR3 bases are TGTGCCAGCAGCGGAACCTGGACTAGCTCTGGTGTATCCGGGGAGCTGTTTTTT.

CDR3: CASSGGQGFADTQYF. The CDR3 DNA sequence: TGTGCCAGTTCCGGGGGACAGGGTTTCGCAGATACGCAGTATTTT. J is TRBJ2-3 and V is TRBV19; 9 bases agree with TRBD1. Germline-derived CDR1 and CDR2 are LNHDA and SQIVND (reference sequence). The CDR3 totals 15 residues. The junction had 10 bases not matched to a gene; V was cut back by 8 bases and J by 4 bases.

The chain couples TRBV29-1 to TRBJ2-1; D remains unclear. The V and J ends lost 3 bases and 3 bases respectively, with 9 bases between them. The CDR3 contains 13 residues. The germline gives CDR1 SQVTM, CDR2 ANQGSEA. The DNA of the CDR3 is TGCAGCGTTGAGTCGTTCAGCTACAATGAGCAGTTCTTC. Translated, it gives CSVESFSYNEQFF.

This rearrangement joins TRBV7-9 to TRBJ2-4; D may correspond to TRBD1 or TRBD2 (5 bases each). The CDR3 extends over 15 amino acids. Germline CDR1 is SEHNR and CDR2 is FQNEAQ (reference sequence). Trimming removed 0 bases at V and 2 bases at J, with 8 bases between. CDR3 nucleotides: TGTGCCAGCAGCTTAGCGGGGGTCCCCAAAAACATTCAGTACTTC. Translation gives CASSLAGVPKNIQYF.

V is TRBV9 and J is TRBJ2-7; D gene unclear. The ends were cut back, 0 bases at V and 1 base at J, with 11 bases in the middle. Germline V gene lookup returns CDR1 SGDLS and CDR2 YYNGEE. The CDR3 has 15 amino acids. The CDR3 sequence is CASSVEGLLSYEQYF. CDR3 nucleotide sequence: TGTGCCAGCAGCGTAGAGGGCCTACTATCCTACGAGCAGTACTTC.

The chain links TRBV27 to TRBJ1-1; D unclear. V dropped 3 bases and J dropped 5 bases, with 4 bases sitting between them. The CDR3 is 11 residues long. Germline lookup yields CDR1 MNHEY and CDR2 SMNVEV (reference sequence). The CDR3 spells CASSFGTEAFF. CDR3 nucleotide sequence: TGTGCCAGCAGTTTTGGGACTGAAGCTTTCTTT.